One sample yielded the 17 T cell receptor beta chains listed below, sequenced in a study of beta chain features in type 1 diabetes. Every bit of the isolated RNA underwent reverse transcription, so sequencing read expressed TCRB transcripts. The assay was immunoSEQ multiplex PCR, and TCRdb's table has in-frame clones only and misses some. The sample records around 19,000 clones, 50% being singletons. Input material: stem cell memory CD4+ T cells from blood. The receptors here all came from a man between 18 and 35 years old in good health.

The genes are TRBV5-1 and TRBJ1-2, with TRBD1 matching 8 bases. Trimming at V came to 4 bases and at J to 10 bases, leaving 9 bases not matched to a gene. Germline V gene lookup returns CDR1 SGHRS and CDR2 YFSETQ. The CDR3 has 13 amino acids. CDR3 in amino acids: CASSVGQGGVYTF. The CDR3 coding sequence is TGCGCCAGCAGCGTAGGACAGGGCGGCGTCTACACCTTC.

The chain carries TRBV6-6 and TRBJ1-4; tentatively, D is TRBD1 (5 bases). There are 16 residues in the CDR3. V shed 3 bases and J shed 5 bases, with 16 bases lying between them. Germline values: CDR1 MNHNY, CDR2 SVGAGI (reference sequence). The CDR3 DNA follows: TGTGCCAGCAGTTATTCCCTGACAGCAGAGAATGAAAAACTGTTTTTT. It encodes CASSYSLTAENEKLFF.

This clone was seen more than once but under ten times. The chain recombines TRBV30 with TRBJ2-7, with 8 bases fitting TRBD1. Trimming took 2 bases from V and 6 from J; bases not matched to a gene: 9. Germline loops: CDR1 GTSNPN, CDR2 SVGIG (reference sequence). CDR3 length: 14 amino acids. CDR3 amino acids: CAWSTMTGAFEQYF. As DNA, the CDR3 is TGTGCCTGGAGTACAATGACAGGGGCATTCGAGCAGTACTTC.

This chain uses TRBV6-1 with TRBJ2-2, with 9 bases that match TRBD2. The CDR3 runs to 17 residues. V gave up 0 bases and J gave up 4 bases; unmatched junction bases: 6. Germline CDR1 and CDR2: MNHNS and SASEGT. The CDR3 loop reads CASSEAPLAGSTGELFF. The CDR3 DNA is TGTGCCAGCAGTGAAGCCCCCCTAGCGGGAAGCACCGGGGAGCTGTTTTTT.

This clone appeared a single time. V and J are TRBV6-5 and TRBJ2-5; 9 positions agree with TRBD2. Germline-derived CDR1 and CDR2 are MNHEY and SVGAGI. This CDR3 contains 16 residues. Unmatched junction bases numbered 8, after V lost 0 bases and J lost 6 bases. CDR3: CASSYSVAGGPKTQYF. The CDR3 DNA follows: TGTGCCAGCAGTTACTCGGTTGCGGGAGGGCCCAAGACCCAGTACTTC.

The genes are TRBV7-2 and TRBJ1-6; 8 bases agree with TRBD1. The CDR3 has 15 residues. Looked up from germline, CDR1 is SGHTA and CDR2 is FQGNSA. The V segment lost 5 bases and the J segment 7 bases; nucleotides outside the gene matches: 7. Written as DNA, the CDR3 is TGTGCCAGCAGCGGGCCAGGGGGCGGGAATTCACCCCTCCACTTT. Its protein product is CASSGPGGGNSPLHF.

The genes are TRBV30 and TRBJ1-2, with no clear D. The V gene lost 0 bases and the J gene lost 7 bases, with 6 bases spanning the gap. Looked up from germline, CDR1 is GTSNPN and CDR2 is SVGIG (reference sequence). The CDR3 sequence is 11 residues long. In DNA, the CDR3 is TGTGCCTGGAGTGTCGGGTTTGGCTACACCTTC. As protein: CAWSVGFGYTF.

CDR3 sequence: CASSDPLAVGETQYF. The CDR3 coding sequence is TGCGCCAGCAGCGACCCCCTAGCGGTTGGTGAGACCCAGTACTTC. The chain combines TRBV5-1 with TRBJ2-5, with 7 bases lining up with TRBD2. The CDR3 loop spans 15 amino acids. V was clipped by 4 bases and J by 5 bases; unmatched bases: 11. The V gene's germline CDR1 is SGHRS and CDR2 YFSETQ.

CDR3 DNA sequence: TGTGCCAGCAGACGTCAGGTCGGCACCGGGGAGCTGTTTTTT. Translation: CASRRQVGTGELFF. This rearrangement joins TRBV2 to TRBJ2-2, with no clear D. CDR1 SNHLY and CDR2 FYNNEI come from the germline V gene. Trimming removed 6 bases at V and 4 bases at J, with 12 bases between. The CDR3 length is 14 residues.

The chain carries TRBV7-6 and TRBJ2-1; perhaps TRBD2 as D (5 bases). The germline V gene encodes CDR1 SGHVS and CDR2 FNYEAQ. The CDR3 has 16 residues. The V gene lost 0 bases and the J gene lost 5 bases, with 14 bases spanning the gap. This CDR3 reads CASSLASGHGNNEQFF. CDR3 DNA sequence: TGTGCCAGCAGCTTAGCGTCGGGTCACGGGAACAATGAGCAGTTCTTC.

This clone came up a few times. This chain links TRBV4-3 with TRBJ2-3; TRBD1 might be the D (6 bases). Germline V gives CDR1 LGHNA, CDR2 YSLEER. V gave up 4 bases and J gave up 0 bases, with 14 bases separating them. CDR3 length: 16 residues. The CDR3 sequence: CASSLNFRGSTDTQYF. DNA for the CDR3: TGCGCCAGCAGCCTAAACTTCAGGGGAAGCACAGATACGCAGTATTTT.

The gene calls are TRBV10-3 and TRBJ2-1; 11 bases fit TRBD1. This CDR3 has 14 amino acids. V was pared by 6 bases and J by 8 bases, with 6 bases of the junction left unmatched. Looked up from germline, CDR1 is ENHRY and CDR2 is SYGVKD. CDR3 in amino acids: CAIRRTGGGDEQFF. The CDR3 DNA reads as TGTGCCATCAGGAGGACAGGGGGCGGAGATGAGCAGTTCTTC.

The table lists this clone with a count of one. The V call is TRBV2, the J call TRBJ2-3; TRBD1 aligns across 10 bases. After removal of 3 bases from V and 5 bases from J, the junction contained 5 bases not matched to a gene. Germline V gene lookup returns CDR1 SNHLY and CDR2 FYNNEI. The CDR3 has 15 amino acids. CDR3 nucleotide sequence: TGTGCCAGCAGTGAGGGGACAGGGGTGGGAGATACGCAGTATTTT. This translates into CASSEGTGVGDTQYF. Filled out from reference TRBV2 and TRBJ2-3, the complete variable domain reads EPEVTQTPSHQVTQMGQEVILRCVPISNHLYFYWYRQILGQKVEFLVSFYNNEISEKSEIFDDQFSVERPDGSNFTLKIRSTKLEDSAMYFCASSEGTGVGDTQYFGPGTRLTVL.

V is TRBV29-1 and J is TRBJ2-1; TRBD2 matches 11 bases. Germline V CDR1 and CDR2: SQVTM, ANQGSEA. The V gene end was trimmed by 3 bases and the J gene end by 3 bases; junction bases not matched to a gene: 7. The CDR3 is 16 amino acids. The CDR3 DNA reads as TGCAGCGTTGAGATCCCGGGACTAGCGGACTACAATGAGCAGTTCTTC. Translation gives CSVEIPGLADYNEQFF.

The chain joins TRBV14 to TRBJ1-1; unclear D gene. The CDR3 has 13 amino acids. The V end was cut by 1 base, the J end by 5 bases, with 8 bases between. The germline gives CDR1 SGHDN, CDR2 FVKESK. CDR3 sequence (DNA): TGTGCCAGCAGCCAAGGTTCGAGGACTGAAGCTTTCTTT. This sequence encodes CASSQGSRTEAFF.

This clone was seen more than once but under ten times. This rearrangement joins TRBV7-9 to TRBJ2-1, with D possibly TRBD1 on 6 matching bases. The germline CDR1 and CDR2 sequences are SEHNR and FQNEAQ (reference sequence). This CDR3 comprises 15 residues. The V and J ends lost 4 bases and 3 bases respectively, with 13 bases between them. The CDR3 sequence is CASSSPGQSYNEQFF. The CDR3 DNA follows: TGTGCCAGCAGCTCTCCGGGACAAAGCTACAATGAGCAGTTCTTC.

The chain has TRBV7-2 and TRBJ1-1; D is unresolved. Trimming shortened V by 5 bases and J by 3 bases, and 10 bases separated the two germline ends. This CDR3 comprises 13 residues. Germline CDR1 and CDR2: SGHTA and FQGNSA. The DNA of the CDR3 is TGTGCCAGCAGCGATACCGGGGACACTGAAGCTTTCTTT. Translated: CASSDTGDTEAFF. Full variable domain (rest looked up from reference TRBV7-2 and TRBJ1-1): GAGVSQSPSNKVTEKGKDVELRCDPISGHTALYWYRQSLGQGLEFLIYFQGNSAPDKSGLPSDRFSAERTGGSVSTLTIQRTQQEDSAVYLCASSDTGDTEAFFGQGTRLTVV.